What follows is one T cell receptor (beta chain) and its context. The data were taken from a study of T-cell memory formation after mild COVID-19. Trimming stripped 1 base from V and 9 bases from J, with 14 bases between. This CDR3 contains 14 residues. The germline gives CDR1 SGDLS, CDR2 YYNGEE. TCR alpha and TCR beta cDNA libraries carrying sample barcodes and UMIs came from 5'RACE with constant-segment primers. TCRdb re-called the 5' RACE reads through MiXCR, storing one row per CDR3 protein. The sample has 530,000 or so distinct CDR3 sequences; 15% to 20% are singletons. The clonotype originates from an adult woman who had mild COVID-19 (a few samples of this study predate the infection). Cell type and time point are not known. Sequenced: PBMCs or a T cell subset sorted from them (not recorded which). This chain links TRBV9 with TRBJ2-1; D is possibly TRBD1 (6 bases). CDR3 residues: CASSVTGGAGEQFF. In DNA, the CDR3 is TGTGCCAGCAGCGTAACTGGGGGCGCGGGTGAGCAGTTCTTC.